Each of the 30 T cell receptor beta chains below was sequenced from the same sample in a study of T-cell memory formation after mild COVID-19. TCRdb itself ran the 5' RACE reads through MiXCR, one entry per CDR3 protein. The sample lists more than 70,000 distinct CDR3 sequences, approximately 14% seen once, with 31% in the top ten. The sample taken for sequencing was PBMCs or a T cell subset sorted from them (not recorded which). The receptors here all came from an adult woman who had mild COVID-19 (a few samples of this study predate the infection). Cell type and time point are not known.

This clonotype was seen a few times. V usage is TRBV7-9 and J usage is TRBJ2-6; D call uncertain. This CDR3 is built from 15 residues. The V gene lost 5 bases and the J gene lost 4 bases, with 12 bases spanning the gap. In germline, CDR1 is SEHNR, CDR2 FQNEAQ (reference sequence). The CDR3 DNA sequence: TGTGCCAGCAGCCCCGGGCCCGTGGGGGCCAACGTCCTGACTTTC. It translates to CASSPGPVGANVLTF.

This rearrangement joins TRBV2 to TRBJ2-7; 13 positions agree with TRBD2. The junction had 5 bases not matched to a gene; V was cut back by 4 bases and J by 2 bases. Per germline, CDR1 SNHLY and CDR2 FYNNEI. The CDR3 consists of 16 residues. For the CDR3, the DNA is TGTGCCAGCAGTGTAAGCGGGACTAGCGGGACCTACGAGCAGTACTTC. This encodes CASSVSGTSGTYEQYF. Full variable domain (remainder filled in from reference TRBV2 and TRBJ2-7): EPEVTQTPSHQVTQMGQEVILRCVPISNHLYFYWYRQILGQKVEFLVSFYNNEISEKSEIFDDQFSVERPDGSNFTLKIRSTKLEDSAMYFCASSVSGTSGTYEQYFGPGTRLTVT.

The chain couples TRBV5-1 to TRBJ1-2; TRBD1 might be the D (6 bases). This CDR3 has 13 amino acids. CDR1 SGHRS and CDR2 YFSETQ come from the germline V gene. Trimming took off 4 bases at V and 2 bases at J, with 9 bases between the two ends. This CDR3 reads CASSPGTNYGYTF. CDR3 nucleotides: TGCGCCAGCAGCCCCGGGACAAACTATGGCTACACCTTC.

This chain joins TRBV5-6 and TRBJ1-3; D may be TRBD1 (5 bases). Between the trimmed V and J ends, which lost 2 bases and 4 bases, there was a span of 10 bases. The CDR3 is made up of 14 amino acids. The germline V gene has CDR1 SGHDT and CDR2 YYEEEE. CDR3 nucleotides: TGTGCCAGCAGCTTTGGAAGGGGCGGAAACACCATATATTTT. This translates into CASSFGRGGNTIYF.

The chain is built from TRBV6-7 and TRBJ2-3; 7 bases fit TRBD1. TRBV6-7 is flagged as an ORF with uncertain function. With V trimmed by 6 bases and J by 0 bases, 21 bases remained unmatched. The CDR3 runs to 20 residues. CDR3 DNA sequence: TGTGCCAGCAGGTGCCGCGGACAGGAACACGGTCATAATAGCACAGATACGCAGTATTTT. Its protein is CASRCRGQEHGHNSTDTQYF.

V usage is TRBV7-6 and J usage is TRBJ2-1; D gene uncertain. V was cut by 1 base and J by 5 bases, with 9 bases left in between. The CDR3 is 14 residues long. Germline CDR1 reads SGHVS; CDR2 reads FNYEAQ. CDR3 sequence (DNA): TGTGCCAGCAGCTTAGGAGAATTCCACAATGAGCAGTTCTTC. This gives the protein CASSLGEFHNEQFF.

The V call is TRBV7-8, the J call TRBJ2-1, with 7 bases matching TRBD2. The CDR3 is made up of 14 amino acids. The junction had 10 bases not matched to a gene; V was cut back by 5 bases and J by 9 bases. CDR1 and CDR2 (germline): SGHVS, FQNEAQ. CDR3 in amino acids: CASSPSGGSGEQFF. The CDR3 region has the DNA TGTGCCAGCAGCCCTAGCGGCGGGTCGGGTGAGCAGTTCTTC.

The chain links TRBV9 to TRBJ2-7; no clear D gene. CDR3 size: 13 residues. V was clipped by 0 bases and J by 4 bases, with 8 bases between them. Germline V CDR1 and CDR2: SGDLS, YYNGEE. CDR3 nucleotides: TGTGCCAGCAGCGTAGTCCCAGAGTACGAGCAGTACTTC. As protein: CASSVVPEYEQYF.

This clonotype was counted between two and nine times. V gene TRBV7-2 combines with J gene TRBJ2-5, with 14 bases fitting TRBD2. This CDR3 region has 18 residues. The germline V gene encodes CDR1 SGHTA and CDR2 FQGNSA. V shed 5 bases, J shed 3 bases, and the junction held 11 bases outside the gene matches. CDR3 amino acids: CASSASGTSGSVEETQYF. The CDR3 DNA reads TGTGCCAGCAGCGCGTCCGGGACTAGCGGGAGCGTAGAAGAGACCCAGTACTTC.

The rearrangement links TRBV18 to TRBJ2-1; D perhaps matches TRBD1 (5 bases). The CDR3 spans 16 residues. Germline loops: CDR1 KGHSH, CDR2 LQKENI. Trimming took 2 bases from V and 8 from J, leaving 19 bases between them. The CDR3 here is CASSPFSQGRLHEQFF. The CDR3 DNA sequence: TGTGCCAGCTCACCATTCTCCCAGGGCCGACTCCATGAGCAGTTCTTC.

The chain employs TRBV5-5 and TRBJ1-5, with TRBD1 matching 7 bases. The CDR3 sequence is 15 residues long. V was pared by 0 bases and J by 4 bases, with 4 bases of the junction left unmatched. Germline CDR1 reads SGHKS; CDR2 reads YYEKEE (reference sequence). The CDR3 sequence is CASSLDGQENQPQHF. DNA of the CDR3: TGTGCCAGCAGCTTGGATGGACAGGAAAATCAGCCCCAGCATTTT.

V gene TRBV20-1 combines with J gene TRBJ2-7; TRBD1 aligns across 8 bases. V lost 6 bases to trimming and J lost 6 bases; unmatched junction nucleotides: 10. In germline, CDR1 is DFQATT, CDR2 SNEGSKA (reference sequence). CDR3 size: 13 residues. Here the CDR3 DNA reads TGCAGTGCGGGGACAGGCAGGGTGCGCGAGCAGTACTTC. This encodes CSAGTGRVREQYF.

The table lists this clonotype with a few counts. The rearrangement links TRBV30 to TRBJ2-1; 7 bases agree with TRBD1. This CDR3 is 15 amino acids long. CDR1 and CDR2 (germline): GTSNPN, SVGIG (reference sequence). Trimming cost V 4 bases and J 5 bases; bases outside gene matches: 11. DNA for the CDR3: TGTGCCTGGAACCCCGGGCCGGGACAGCACAATGAGCAGTTCTTC. It encodes CAWNPGPGQHNEQFF.

The CDR3: CATIIQVGADTQYF. The CDR3 DNA is TGTGCCACCATTATCCAAGTCGGGGCAGATACGCAGTATTTT. The chain uses TRBV7-9 and TRBJ2-3; possible D gene TRBD2, 5 bases. The CDR3 runs 14 residues. Trimming cost V 10 bases and J 4 bases, with 18 bases left between them. Germline V gene lookup returns CDR1 SEHNR and CDR2 FQNEAQ (reference sequence).

This clonotype has only a few counts. The chain combines TRBV7-9 with TRBJ2-1, with 8 bases identical to TRBD2. V gave up 5 bases and J gave up 5 bases; unmatched junction bases: 5. The CDR3 spans 14 residues. Germline CDR1 is SEHNR and CDR2 is FQNEAQ (reference sequence). CDR3: CASSHPGGNNEQFF. CDR3 nucleotides: TGTGCCAGCAGCCACCCGGGGGGGAACAATGAGCAGTTCTTC.

The chain is built from TRBV5-1 and TRBJ2-3; TRBD2 matches 12 bases. Germline CDR1 and CDR2: SGHRS and YFSETQ. This CDR3 has 16 residues. Trimming at V came to 4 bases and at J to 3 bases, leaving 6 bases not matched to a gene. The CDR3 region is CASSPTSGGLTDTQYF. The DNA for the CDR3 is TGCGCCAGCAGCCCAACTAGCGGGGGGCTAACAGATACGCAGTATTTT.

This clonotype has only a few counts. This chain uses TRBV30 with TRBJ2-7, with D unresolved. The CDR3 extends over 15 amino acids. Trimming pared 0 bases from V and 4 bases from J, leaving 16 bases between. Germline-derived CDR1 and CDR2 are GTSNPN and SVGIG (reference sequence). The CDR3 DNA is TGTGCCTGGAGTGTGATCCGTCGTCAAGGGTACGAGCAGTACTTC. It yields the protein CAWSVIRRQGYEQYF.

The chain has TRBV29-1 and TRBJ2-7, with D tentatively TRBD1 (5 bases). Germline loops: CDR1 SQVTM, CDR2 ANQGSEA. The CDR3 runs to 11 residues. The V and J ends lost 3 bases and 6 bases respectively, with 9 bases between them. CDR3: CSVDQGVEQYF. The CDR3 DNA sequence: TGCAGCGTTGACCAGGGCGTCGAGCAGTACTTC.

This clonotype was picked up a small number of times. The gene calls are TRBV6-5 and TRBJ1-1; TRBD1 matches 9 bases. J was trimmed by 4 bases and V by 6 bases; bases with no gene match: 12. The CDR3 consists of 16 residues. CDR1 is MNHEY and CDR2 is SVGAGI in the germline V gene. The CDR3, as DNA: TGTGCCAGCAGCCCCCTGACAGGGGGGTTTGGCACTGAAGCTTTCTTT. Its protein is CASSPLTGGFGTEAFF.

The chain combines TRBV20-1 with TRBJ1-1; TRBD1 is a possible D gene (5 bases). The V and J ends lost 2 bases and 2 bases respectively, with 12 bases between them. The CDR3 consists of 14 residues. Germline V lookup: CDR1 DFQATT, CDR2 SNEGSKA (reference sequence). CDR3 loop: CSARPGGSNTEAFF. The CDR3 DNA reads TGCAGTGCTAGACCGGGGGGGTCAAACACTGAAGCTTTCTTT.

Only a few counts were recorded for this clonotype. The chain carries TRBV7-9 and TRBJ1-1; TRBD1 is a possible D gene (5 bases). With 2 bases removed from V and 11 bases from J, the gap between germline ends came to 9 bases. Germline V gene lookup returns CDR1 SEHNR and CDR2 FQNEAQ (reference sequence). The CDR3 is 11 residues long. The CDR3 DNA reads as TGTGCCAGCAGCTTACGGGGGAAGGCTTTCTTT. The encoded protein is CASSLRGKAFF. Full variable domain (rest looked up from reference TRBV7-9 and TRBJ1-1): DTGVSQNPRHKITKRGQNVTFRCDPISEHNRLYWYRQTLGQGPEFLTYFQNEAQLEKSRLLSDRFSAERPKGSFSTLEIQRTEQGDSAMYLCASSLRGKAFFGQGTRLTVV.

This clonotype was detected only a few times. The chain recombines TRBV19 with TRBJ2-1; 8 positions match TRBD2. The germline CDR1 and CDR2 sequences are LNHDA and SQIVND (reference sequence). There are 16 residues in the CDR3. V was clipped by 7 bases and J by 9 bases; unmatched bases: 17. CDR3 residues: CASNPSSFCGRCEQFF. CDR3 in DNA: TGTGCCAGTAACCCGTCCTCGTTTTGCGGGAGGTGTGAGCAGTTCTTC.

This clonotype has a handful of counts. This chain uses TRBV20-1 with TRBJ1-1, with TRBD1 identical over 7 bases. There are 12 residues in the CDR3. Germline V gene sequence: CDR1 DFQATT, CDR2 SNEGSKA (reference sequence). Unmatched junction bases numbered 5, after V lost 3 bases and J lost 7 bases. The CDR3 spells CSASPGQIEAFF. CDR3 in DNA: TGCAGTGCTAGTCCGGGACAGATTGAAGCTTTCTTT.

This clonotype was picked up a small number of times. The V and J genes are TRBV7-9 and TRBJ1-2, with 7 bases matching TRBD1. The CDR3 covers 15 residues. The germline gives CDR1 SEHNR, CDR2 FQNEAQ (reference sequence). J gave up 1 base and V 0 bases, and 2 bases lay outside the gene matches. The DNA for the CDR3 is TGTGCCAGCAGCTTAGCGGGACAGCTTAACTATGGCTACACCTTC. Amino acid sequence: CASSLAGQLNYGYTF.

The chain combines TRBV9 with TRBJ2-1, with 8 bases that match TRBD2. Germline CDR1 is SGDLS and CDR2 is YYNGEE. V shed 3 bases and J 7 bases; nucleotides not matched to a gene: 12. The CDR3 runs 16 residues. CDR3 coding DNA: TGTGCCAGCAGCGGTTTGGGGCTCGGGGGGGAGAATGAGCAGTTCTTC. Translated: CASSGLGLGGENEQFF.

This rearrangement joins TRBV25-1 to TRBJ1-2; no definite D call. The germline gives CDR1 MGHDK, CDR2 SYGVNS. The CDR3 loop spans 12 amino acids. Trimming shortened V by 6 bases and J by 3 bases, and 8 bases separated the two germline ends. CDR3 in DNA: TGTGCCAGCAGCCACAGAGACTATGGCTACACCTTC. As protein: CASSHRDYGYTF.

The chain recombines TRBV5-6 with TRBJ2-7, with D hard to call. The CDR3 runs 14 residues. Trimming took 5 bases from V and 1 from J, leaving 13 bases between them. Germline V gives CDR1 SGHDT, CDR2 YYEEEE. CDR3 DNA: TGTGCCAGCAGTTTCCCGACGGATTCCTACGAGCAGTACTTC. It specifies CASSFPTDSYEQYF.

At least ten counts were recorded for this clonotype. The chain couples TRBV11-2 to TRBJ2-2; 7 bases fit TRBD2. The CDR3 covers 16 residues. J lost 6 bases, V lost 0 bases, and 7 bases had no gene match. Germline V gene lookup returns CDR1 SGHAT and CDR2 FQNNGV. The CDR3 DNA reads TGTGCCAGCAGCTTAGATCTAGCGGTAGTCGCCGGGGAGCTGTTTTTT. Translating it yields CASSLDLAVVAGELFF.

The V call is TRBV30, the J call TRBJ2-1; D tentatively fits TRBD1 or TRBD2 (5 bases each). Germline loops: CDR1 GTSNPN, CDR2 SVGIG (reference sequence). The CDR3 runs to 15 residues. V lost 1 base to trimming and J lost 5 bases, with 15 bases between them. CDR3 amino acids: CAWSGGTELNNEQFF. CDR3 DNA sequence: TGTGCCTGGAGTGGGGGGACGGAATTAAACAATGAGCAGTTCTTC.

This clonotype was seen a handful of times. This rearrangement joins TRBV5-1 to TRBJ2-3; TRBD2 matches 10 bases. Trimming cost V 0 bases and J 2 bases; bases outside gene matches: 12. This CDR3 has 19 residues. In germline, CDR1 is SGHRS, CDR2 YFSETQ. CDR3 DNA: TGCGCCAGCAGCTTGGAGATAGGATTACTAGCGGGGTCCACAGATACGCAGTATTTT. Protein: CASSLEIGLLAGSTDTQYF.